The next 29 T cell receptor beta chains were all read from a single sample in a study of blood T cells in healthy people across ages. Alongside a J-beta primer mix, a sample-barcoded 5' primer served in a second PCR lasting about 7 to 12 cycles. TCRdb reprocessed the 5' RACE reads via MiXCR and lists one record per CDR3 protein. This sample has fewer than 700,000 distinct CDR3 sequences, with about 43% found just once. The sequencing input was blood. The receptors come from a man aged 80 or over in good health.

The chain joins TRBV20-1 to TRBJ2-1; D unresolved. The better agreement between TRBJ2-7 and the DNA end casts doubt on the J call. There are 13 residues in the CDR3. In germline, CDR1 is DFQATT, CDR2 SNEGSKA (reference sequence). The CDR3, as DNA: TGCAGTGCTCGGACCGAAGTCTACAATGAGCAGTACTTC. It specifies CSARTEVYNEQYF.

In regard to this clonotype: Mismatch with germline at one junction end may stem from a read error. The V call is TRBV20-1, the J call TRBJ1-2; D gene uncertain. CDR1 and CDR2 from the germline V gene are DFQATT and SNEGSKA (reference sequence). The length of the CDR3 is 13 residues. In DNA, the CDR3 is TGCAGTGCTAGCGGCGGGCGGAACTATGGCCACACCTTC. Translation: CSASGGRNYGHTF.

V usage is TRBV6-6 and J usage is TRBJ2-7, with 7 positions matching TRBD1. Trimming removed 8 bases from V and 6 bases from J; junction bases left unmatched: 13. The CDR3 is 14 amino acids. In germline, CDR1 is MNHNY, CDR2 SVGAGI (reference sequence). The CDR3 sequence: CASVTGTEGPEQYF. CDR3 in DNA: TGTGCCAGCGTCACCGGGACAGAGGGTCCCGAGCAGTACTTC.

The chain links TRBV10-1 to TRBJ2-3; the match to TRBD1 covers 11 bases. The CDR3 is made up of 16 amino acids. The germline gives CDR1 WNHNN, CDR2 SYGVQD (reference sequence). V lost 4 bases and J lost 2; bases outside the gene matches: 5. The CDR3 DNA sequence: TGCGCCAGCAGTGCCGGGACAGGGGGTAACACAGATACGCAGTATTTT. It yields the protein CASSAGTGGNTDTQYF.

This clonotype was detected only a few times. The rearrangement uses TRBV7-6 and TRBJ2-6; D might be TRBD1 (6 bases). Trimming cost V 5 bases and J 0 bases, with 11 bases left between them. The CDR3 loop spans 16 amino acids. Germline V gives CDR1 SGHVS, CDR2 FNYEAQ. CDR3 in DNA: TGTGCCAGCAGCCCAACAGGGTTCTCTGGGGCCAACGTCCTGACTTTC. Protein: CASSPTGFSGANVLTF.

This clonotype was seen a few times. This chain joins TRBV29-1 and TRBJ2-1; 8 nucleotides match TRBD1. V was pared by 6 bases and J by 9 bases, with 7 bases of the junction left unmatched. The CDR3 is made up of 12 amino acids. From germline, CDR1 is SQVTM and CDR2 ANQGSEA. CDR3 bases: TGCAGCGTGGATCAAACAGGGGGTGAGCAGTTCTTC. It yields the protein CSVDQTGGEQFF.

The chain carries TRBV4-2 and TRBJ2-3; 9 bases align to TRBD2. Germline loops: CDR1 LGHNA, CDR2 YNFKEQ. There are 20 residues in the CDR3. The ends lost 0 bases at V and 0 bases at J; junction bases unmatched: 13. The CDR3 loop reads CASSQDEGTSYPTSTDTQYF. CDR3 in DNA: TGTGCCAGCAGCCAAGACGAAGGGACTAGCTATCCCACTAGCACAGATACGCAGTATTTT.

For this clonotype: A read error may account for a junction end that differs from germline. This sequence joins TRBV20-1 and TRBJ2-3; 11 nucleotides line up with TRBD2. The CDR3 sequence is 15 residues long. Germline V CDR1 and CDR2: DFQATT, SNEGSKA (reference sequence). This CDR3 is CSARAGTSGTDTLYF. CDR3 nucleotide sequence: TGCAGTGCTAGAGCCGGGACTAGCGGCACAGATACGCTGTATTTT.

The chain is built from TRBV6-6 and TRBJ1-1; 8 positions agree with TRBD1. Trimming removed 4 bases from V and 1 base from J; junction bases left unmatched: 5. The CDR3 contains 15 residues. Per germline, CDR1 MNHNY and CDR2 SVGAGI (reference sequence). The CDR3 DNA follows: TGTGCCAGCAGTTCGGCCACAGGGGGGAACACTGAAGCTTTCTTT. Its translation: CASSSATGGNTEAFF.

There are a few counts of this clonotype. The gene calls are TRBV3-1 and TRBJ1-2; a possible D gene is TRBD1 (5 bases). Trimming shortened V by 3 bases and J by 2 bases, and 13 bases separated the two germline ends. This CDR3 has 15 amino acids. Germline-derived CDR1 and CDR2 are LGHDT and YNNKEL (reference sequence). Here the CDR3 reads CASSHGGITNYGYTF. The CDR3 coding sequence is TGTGCCAGCAGCCACGGGGGGATAACCAACTATGGCTACACCTTC.

This chain connects TRBV7-2 to TRBJ1-1; weak D call: TRBD1 (5 bases). The germline V gene encodes CDR1 SGHTA and CDR2 FQGNSA. The CDR3 sequence is 11 residues long. The V and J ends lost 1 base and 10 bases respectively, with 7 bases between them. CDR3 sequence: CASSLGGGAFF. CDR3 coding DNA: TGTGCCAGCAGCTTAGGTGGGGGAGCTTTCTTT.

This clonotype was seen a handful of times. This chain joins TRBV28 and TRBJ1-2; D may be TRBD1 (5 bases). V lost 7 bases and J lost 8, with 11 bases in between. Germline V gene data show CDR1 as MDHEN and CDR2 as SYDVKM. This CDR3 region has 11 residues. CDR3: CASTGTRGYTF. The CDR3 DNA follows: TGTGCCAGCACGGGGACTCGAGGCTACACCTTC.

J is TRBJ2-1 and V is TRBV6-5, with 7 bases lining up with TRBD1. V shed 7 bases and J 5 bases; nucleotides not matched to a gene: 11. The CDR3 is 15 residues long. Germline V gene sequence: CDR1 MNHEY, CDR2 SVGAGI. The CDR3 DNA follows: TGTGCCAGCACCGTTACTGGGACAGCGAACAATGAGCAGTTCTTC. Amino acids: CASTVTGTANNEQFF.

This clonotype was detected ten times or more. The genes are TRBV20-1 and TRBJ2-1; D possibly corresponds to TRBD2 (5 bases). Looked up from germline, CDR1 is DFQATT and CDR2 is SNEGSKA (reference sequence). The V and J ends lost 5 bases and 2 bases respectively, with 10 bases between them. CDR3 size: 13 residues. CDR3 sequence (DNA): TGCAGTGCTCAAAGCGGAGCCTACAATGAGCAGTTCTTC. Protein sequence: CSAQSGAYNEQFF.

In this sample, this clonotype turned up a few times. The genes are TRBV6-4 and TRBJ2-3; no clear D gene. The V gene lost 6 bases and the J gene lost 2 bases, with 15 bases spanning the gap. The CDR3 contains 15 residues. Germline V lookup: CDR1 MRHNA, CDR2 SNTAGT. In nucleotides, the CDR3 is TGTGCCAGCAGCACGGAGATTGGGGTCACAGATACGCAGTATTTT. As protein: CASSTEIGVTDTQYF.

The gene calls are TRBV28 and TRBJ2-7, with D uncertain. The CDR3 runs to 13 residues. The V end was cut by 3 bases, the J end by 2 bases, with 8 bases between. Per the germline V gene, CDR1 is MDHEN and CDR2 is SYDVKM. The chain's CDR3 is CASSLSRPYEQYF. As DNA, the CDR3 is TGTGCCAGCAGTTTGAGTCGTCCCTACGAGCAGTACTTC.

This clonotype turned up a few times. The chain has TRBV27 and TRBJ2-7, with D perhaps matching TRBD2 (5 bases). This CDR3 comprises 14 residues. Germline CDR1 reads MNHEY; CDR2 reads SMNVEV (reference sequence). V was cut by 8 bases and J by 7 bases, with 21 bases left in between. DNA of the CDR3: TGTGCCAGCCAACTAGAGCGCTTTGTCAATGAGCAGTACTTC. It yields the protein CASQLERFVNEQYF.

This clonotype showed up just a few times. The chain combines TRBV7-2 with TRBJ1-2; TRBD1 might be the D (5 bases). Germline-derived CDR1 and CDR2 are SGHTA and FQGNSA. V was clipped by 5 bases and J by 7 bases, with 11 bases between them. The CDR3 is 12 residues long. The CDR3 DNA follows: TGTGCCAGCAGCCCCGCAGGGAGTGGCTACACCTTC. This encodes CASSPAGSGYTF.

The gene calls are TRBV6-2 or TRBV6-3 and TRBJ2-3; 12 bases fit TRBD1. After removal of 4 bases from V and 1 base from J, the junction contained 0 bases not matched to a gene. The CDR3 runs to 15 residues. The germline V gene has CDR1 MNHEY and CDR2 SVGEGT. The CDR3 loop is CASSWDRGRTDTQYF. CDR3 nucleotides: TGTGCCAGCAGTTGGGACAGGGGGCGCACAGATACGCAGTATTTT.

This clonotype has only a few counts. The chain combines TRBV28 with TRBJ2-5; 11 bases align to TRBD2. The CDR3 length is 16 residues. V dropped 4 bases and J dropped 5; count of bases not matched to a gene: 9. From germline, CDR1 is MDHEN and CDR2 SYDVKM. The CDR3 protein is CASSSLLGTSGETQYF. As DNA, the CDR3 is TGTGCCAGCAGTTCCTTGTTAGGGACTAGCGGCGAGACCCAGTACTTC.

For this clonotype: A single base separates this from a much larger clone, so it may be a read error. This chain links TRBV27 with TRBJ2-5; D gene unclear. Germline CDR1 and CDR2: MNHEY and SMNVEV (reference sequence). Trimming shortened V by 3 bases and J by 11 bases, and 19 bases separated the two germline ends. The CDR3 length is 14 residues. CDR3 nucleotide sequence: TGTGCCAGCAGTTTGCAGTCGATACCCTACGTGCAGTACTTC. Protein: CASSLQSIPYVQYF.

The chain links TRBV6-5 to TRBJ2-1, with 7 bases matching TRBD2. TRBJ2-7 matches the DNA end more closely, so the J call is doubtful. Germline CDR1 MNHEY, CDR2 SVGAGI. The CDR3 spans 14 residues. CDR3 amino acids: CASKTSRSYNEQYF. The CDR3 DNA follows: TGTGCCAGCAAGACTAGCAGGTCCTACAATGAGCAGTACTTC.

J is TRBJ1-4 and V is TRBV6-2 or TRBV6-3; the D is unclear. The CDR3 extends over 17 amino acids. The germline gives CDR1 MNHEY, CDR2 SVGEGT. Trimming removed 2 bases at V and 2 bases at J, with 15 bases between. DNA of the CDR3: TGTGCCAGCAGTTACCGGGCGGCTCGGGCGACTAATGAAAAACTGTTTTTT. It encodes CASSYRAARATNEKLFF.

This clonotype showed up many times. This chain joins TRBV20-1 and TRBJ2-7; 8 bases align to TRBD2. CDR1 DFQATT and CDR2 SNEGSKA come from the germline V gene (reference sequence). This CDR3 region has 15 residues. V lost 2 bases to trimming and J lost 4 bases; unmatched junction nucleotides: 10. CDR3 protein: CSARLPSGSRYEQYF. CDR3 DNA sequence: TGCAGTGCTAGACTTCCGAGCGGGAGCAGGTACGAGCAGTACTTC.

The table lists this clonotype with many counts. The chain recombines TRBV7-2 with TRBJ2-5, with a possible D match to TRBD1 (7 bases). Trimming cost V 5 bases and J 5 bases, with 15 bases left between them. The CDR3 runs 14 residues. From germline, CDR1 is SGHTA and CDR2 FQGNSA. CDR3 sequence (DNA): TGTGCCAGCAGCCCGTCACAGGGGAGGGAGACCCAGTACTTC. Protein: CASSPSQGRETQYF.

The gene calls are TRBV7-2 and TRBJ1-5; perhaps TRBD1 as D (5 bases). Germline loops: CDR1 SGHTA, CDR2 FQGNSA. Trimming stripped 1 base from V and 0 bases from J, with 13 bases between. This CDR3 has 17 residues. CDR3 sequence reads: CASSLEGRPTSNQPQHF. CDR3 sequence (DNA): TGTGCCAGCAGCTTAGAGGGACGACCTACTAGCAATCAGCCCCAGCATTTT. Full variable domain (missing parts from reference TRBV7-2 and TRBJ1-5): GAGVSQSPSNKVTEKGKDVELRCDPISGHTALYWYRQSLGQGLEFLIYFQGNSAPDKSGLPSDRFSAERTGGSVSTLTIQRTQQEDSAVYLCASSLEGRPTSNQPQHFGDGTRLSIL.

This chain connects TRBV9 to TRBJ2-7, with D possibly being TRBD1 (6 bases). With 5 bases removed from V and 7 bases from J, the gap between germline ends came to 19 bases. This CDR3 region has 14 residues. Germline V CDR1 and CDR2: SGDLS, YYNGEE. Here the CDR3 DNA reads TGTGCCAGCAGTCACGTGGGGGCGCAAAATGAGCAGTACTTC. Amino acid sequence: CASSHVGAQNEQYF.

This chain connects TRBV20-1 to TRBJ2-7; 9 bases are a match to TRBD2. The CDR3 has 16 residues. The V gene's germline CDR1 is DFQATT and CDR2 SNEGSKA (reference sequence). J was trimmed by 1 base and V by 7 bases; bases with no gene match: 14. The CDR3 loop reads CSVTRSLAGPSYEQYF. The DNA of the CDR3 is TGCAGTGTTACGCGGTCGCTAGCGGGGCCATCCTACGAGCAGTACTTC.

A few counts support this clonotype. The rearrangement joins TRBV6-2 or TRBV6-3 to TRBJ2-5, with 9 bases matching TRBD1. The CDR3 is 14 amino acids. V lost 3 bases, J lost 4 bases, and 3 bases stayed unmatched. Germline loops: CDR1 MNHEY, CDR2 SVGEGT. The CDR3 region has the DNA TGTGCCAGCAGTTATCCGACAGGGGGAGAGACCCAGTACTTC. Residues: CASSYPTGGETQYF.